These 30 T cell receptor beta chains were sequenced from one sample in a study of CD8 T cells in Susac syndrome. An input of roughly 0.45 to 1 ug of RNA was subjected to reverse transcription using random hexamers. MiXCR, run by TCRdb on the immunoSEQ multiplex PCR reads, gives a single entry per CDR3 protein. This repertoire shows 160,000 or so distinct CDR3 sequences, roughly 95% found once; its top ten account for 0.15% to 0.2%. Sequencing was carried out using CD8+ T cells from PBMCs. The receptors shown here come from a human donor with multiple sclerosis.

This clonotype was detected once. The rearrangement links TRBV6-1 to TRBJ2-7; D may correspond to TRBD1 or TRBD2 (5 bases each). The germline V gene has CDR1 MNHNS and CDR2 SASEGT. The length of the CDR3 is 13 residues. Trimming stripped 6 bases from V and 2 bases from J, with 11 bases between. The CDR3 DNA reads as TGTGCCAGCAGATGGGACGGAGCCTACGAGCAGTACTTC. Residues: CASRWDGAYEQYF.

The J gene is TRBJ1-1, the V gene TRBV13; tentatively, D is TRBD1 (5 bases). The germline V gene encodes CDR1 PRHDT and CDR2 FYEKMQ (reference sequence). Trimming took 5 bases from V and 3 from J, leaving 13 bases between them. The length of the CDR3 is 14 residues. Written as DNA, the CDR3 is TGTGCCAGCAGCGCCAGGGATGGGTACACTGAAGCTTTCTTT. Encoded protein: CASSARDGYTEAFF. The full variable domain, its missing parts supplied by reference TRBV13 and TRBJ1-1, is AAGVIQSPRHLIKEKRETATLKCYPIPRHDTVYWYQQGPGQDPQFLISFYEKMQSDKGSIPDRFSAQQFSDYHSELNMSSLELGDSALYFCASSARDGYTEAFFGQGTRLTVV.

The genes are TRBV5-6 and TRBJ1-2; 7 nucleotides agree with TRBD1. V lost 4 bases, J lost 0 bases, and 6 bases stayed unmatched. Germline CDR1 reads SGHDT; CDR2 reads YYEEEE. The CDR3 is 15 amino acids. The CDR3 DNA sequence: TGTGCCAGCAGCGAGGGGACAGCGACTAACTATGGCTACACCTTC. Its translation is CASSEGTATNYGYTF.

This sequence joins TRBV28 and TRBJ1-4; D perhaps matches TRBD1 (5 bases). Germline values: CDR1 MDHEN, CDR2 SYDVKM. This CDR3 contains 16 residues. V gave up 3 bases and J gave up 3 bases, with 14 bases separating them. The CDR3 reads CASSLVAGAANEKLFF. The CDR3 bases are TGTGCCAGCAGTTTGGTAGCCGGGGCTGCTAATGAAAAACTGTTTTTT.

The V gene is TRBV27, the J gene TRBJ1-1, with D unclear. The CDR3 runs 14 residues. The germline gives CDR1 MNHEY, CDR2 SMNVEV (reference sequence). V shed 2 bases and J shed 2 bases, with 9 bases lying between them. The CDR3 loop reads CASSLIWGNTEAFF. The DNA of the CDR3 is TGTGCCAGCAGTTTAATCTGGGGAAACACTGAAGCTTTCTTT.

This chain uses TRBV2 with TRBJ2-7; 7 bases align to TRBD1. The length of the CDR3 is 13 residues. The V gene's germline CDR1 is SNHLY and CDR2 FYNNEI. The trim removed 8 bases at V and 4 bases at J, leaving 8 bases unmatched. The CDR3 here is CASEGATGYEQYF. CDR3 nucleotide sequence: TGTGCCAGCGAGGGGGCCACGGGATACGAGCAGTACTTC.

The chain uses TRBV20-1 and TRBJ2-3, with 11 bases lining up with TRBD2. The CDR3 runs to 16 residues. Per the germline V gene, CDR1 is DFQATT and CDR2 is SNEGSKA (reference sequence). The trim removed 0 bases at V and 1 base at J, leaving 3 bases unmatched. For the CDR3, the DNA is TGCAGTGCTAGAGAACTAGCGGGAGCACGCACAGATACGCAGTATTTT. Its protein is CSARELAGARTDTQYF.

The chain uses TRBV27 and TRBJ1-5; possible D gene TRBD1, 5 bases. Trimming left V 7 bases short and J 2 bases short, with 15 bases between. The CDR3 sequence is 15 residues long. CDR1 is MNHEY and CDR2 is SMNVEV in the germline V gene (reference sequence). This chain's CDR3 is CASTPAGGRNQPQHF. In DNA, the CDR3 is TGTGCCAGCACCCCCGCGGGGGGTCGCAATCAGCCCCAGCATTTT.

The rearrangement joins TRBV2 to TRBJ2-5; D may be TRBD1 or TRBD2 (6 bases each). V lost 3 bases, J lost 4 bases, and 12 bases lay in between. The V gene's germline CDR1 is SNHLY and CDR2 FYNNEI. CDR3 length: 14 amino acids. CDR3 sequence reads: CASSDLGGGETQYF. For the CDR3, the DNA is TGTGCCAGCAGTGACCTGGGGGGCGGAGAGACCCAGTACTTC.

This clonotype was picked up a small number of times. The V gene is TRBV6-5, the J gene TRBJ2-1, with 13 positions matching TRBD2. Germline V lookup: CDR1 MNHEY, CDR2 SVGAGI. This CDR3 has 16 residues. V was pared by 4 bases and J by 1 base, with 1 base of the junction left unmatched. CDR3 nucleotide sequence: TGTGCCAGCAGTTCACTAGCGGGAGGGTCCTACAATGAGCAGTTCTTC. Translation gives CASSSLAGGSYNEQFF.

The J gene is TRBJ2-7, the V gene TRBV28, with a possible D match to TRBD2 (5 bases). The CDR3 spans 14 residues. V was shortened by 6 bases and J by 4 bases, with 16 bases between the two germline ends. From germline, CDR1 is MDHEN and CDR2 SYDVKM. The CDR3: CASRAPPSGYEQYF. The CDR3 DNA follows: TGTGCCAGCAGAGCCCCGCCCTCGGGATACGAGCAGTACTTC. Drawing the rest from reference TRBV28 and TRBJ2-7, the complete variable domain is DVKVTQSSRYLVKRTGEKVFLECVQDMDHENMFWYRQDPGLGLRLIYFSYDVKMKEKGDIPEGYSVSREKKERFSLILESASTNQTSMYLCASRAPPSGYEQYFGPGTRLTVT.

This chain joins TRBV29-1 and TRBJ1-1, with D perhaps TRBD1 (5 bases). CDR1 is SQVTM, CDR2 ANQGSEA, per germline. The V end lost 3 bases, the J end lost 2 bases, and 7 bases lay between the germline ends. The CDR3 length is 12 residues. As DNA, the CDR3 is TGCAGCGTTGATCAGGGAAACACTGAAGCTTTCTTT. This translates into CSVDQGNTEAFF. The entire variable domain, with the rest obtained from reference TRBV29-1 and TRBJ1-1, is as follows: SAVISQKPSRDICQRGTSLTIQCQVDSQVTMMFWYRQQPGQSLTLIATANQGSEATYESGFVIDKFPISRPNLTFSTLTVSNMSPEDSSIYLCSVDQGNTEAFFGQGTRLTVV.

The genes are TRBV4-1 and TRBJ2-2, with no clear D. The germline CDR1 and CDR2 sequences are MGHRA and YSYEKL. The ends were cut back, 5 bases at V and 1 base at J, with 8 bases in the middle. This CDR3 is 14 amino acids long. CDR3: CASSVVGNTGELFF. For the CDR3, the DNA is TGCGCCAGCAGCGTCGTAGGGAACACCGGGGAGCTGTTTTTT.

V gene TRBV3-1 combines with J gene TRBJ1-2, with a tentative D call TRBD1 (6 bases). There are 19 residues in the CDR3. CDR1 and CDR2 (germline): LGHDT, YNNKEL (reference sequence). V shed 0 bases and J shed 0 bases, with 20 bases lying between them. CDR3 in DNA: TGTGCCAGCAGCCAAGACCTCCGGGACACTCCAACTACTAACTATGGCTACACCTTC. Amino acid sequence: CASSQDLRDTPTTNYGYTF. Drawing the rest from reference TRBV3-1 and TRBJ1-2, the complete variable domain is DTAVSQTPKYLVTQMGNDKSIKCEQNLGHDTMYWYKQDSKKFLKIMFSYNNKELIINETVPNRFSPKSPDKAHLNLHINSLELGDSAVYFCASSQDLRDTPTTNYGYTFGSGTRLTVV.

The rearrangement uses TRBV29-1 and TRBJ2-3; TRBD1 aligns across 9 bases. CDR3 length: 19 amino acids. After removal of 5 bases from V and 3 bases from J, the junction contained 21 bases not matched to a gene. Germline CDR1 reads SQVTM; CDR2 reads ANQGSEA. CDR3 in DNA: TGCAGCGTTCCACAACCCCGGGACAGGGAGAATTCTTGGACAGATACGCAGTATTTT. This encodes CSVPQPRDRENSWTDTQYF.

This chain uses TRBV9 with TRBJ2-1, with D perhaps TRBD2 (6 bases). The CDR3 loop spans 15 amino acids. Germline CDR1 and CDR2: SGDLS and YYNGEE. V lost 3 bases and J 2 bases, leaving 12 bases between the germline ends. The CDR3 coding sequence is TGTGCCAGCAGCGGACCGGGACTGGCCTACAATGAGCAGTTCTTC. Its translation: CASSGPGLAYNEQFF.

The rearrangement links TRBV24-1 to TRBJ2-7; no reliable D call. This CDR3 is built from 11 residues. Germline CDR1 KGHDR, CDR2 SFDVKD. V was pared by 10 bases and J by 3 bases, with 9 bases between. DNA for the CDR3: TGTGCCACTCATGAGGTCTACGAGCAGTACTTC. Translation: CATHEVYEQYF.

V usage is TRBV4-1 and J usage is TRBJ2-3, with TRBD2 identical over 13 bases. The germline V gene encodes CDR1 MGHRA and CDR2 YSYEKL. Losses at the gene ends were 1 base for V and 2 bases for J; bases not matched to a gene: 6. This CDR3 has 18 amino acids. CDR3 sequence reads: CASSQVTTSGRDTDTQYF. CDR3 nucleotides: TGCGCCAGCAGCCAAGTTACCACTAGCGGGAGGGACACAGATACGCAGTATTTT.

This chain connects TRBV6-5 to TRBJ1-1; a possible D gene is TRBD1 (5 bases). V was pared by 0 bases and J by 4 bases, with 9 bases between. Germline CDR1 is MNHEY and CDR2 is SVGAGI. The CDR3 has 14 amino acids. The CDR3 coding sequence is TGTGCCAGCAGTTACTCGGGGGATTTCACTGAAGCTTTCTTT. Amino acid sequence: CASSYSGDFTEAFF.

The V gene is TRBV29-1, the J gene TRBJ2-1; TRBD2 matches at 8 bases. The CDR3 spans 15 residues. CDR1 SQVTM and CDR2 ANQGSEA come from the germline V gene. After removal of 6 bases from V and 3 bases from J, the junction contained 10 bases not matched to a gene. The CDR3: CSVWPPGGYYNEQFF. As DNA, the CDR3 is TGCAGCGTCTGGCCCCCGGGAGGGTACTACAATGAGCAGTTCTTC.

V usage is TRBV13 and J usage is TRBJ1-1; no definite D call. This CDR3 comprises 14 residues. Germline lookup yields CDR1 PRHDT and CDR2 FYEKMQ (reference sequence). V lost 2 bases, J lost 3 bases, and 10 bases lay in between. CDR3 in amino acids: CASSLRAPDTEAFF. Here the CDR3 DNA reads TGTGCCAGCAGCTTAAGGGCGCCTGACACTGAAGCTTTCTTT.

This clonotype was observed once. The V gene is TRBV30, the J gene TRBJ1-4; D is unclear. V was trimmed by 3 bases and J by 0 bases, leaving 11 bases between them. Germline-derived CDR1 and CDR2 are GTSNPN and SVGIG (reference sequence). This CDR3 has 15 amino acids. This chain's CDR3 is CAWSVDASTNEKLFF. The CDR3 DNA reads as TGTGCCTGGAGCGTAGATGCTTCAACTAATGAAAAACTGTTTTTT. The full variable domain, rest sourced from reference TRBV30 and TRBJ1-4, is SQTIHQWPATLVQPVGSPLSLECTVEGTSNPNLYWYRQAAGRGLQLLFYSVGIGQISSEVPQNLSASRPQDRQFILSSKKLLLSDSGFYLCAWSVDASTNEKLFFGSGTQLSVL.

The chain links TRBV3-1 to TRBJ2-7; D is possibly TRBD1 (5 bases). This CDR3 is 13 amino acids long. V was pared by 4 bases and J by 2 bases, with 9 bases between. Germline values: CDR1 LGHDT, CDR2 YNNKEL (reference sequence). The CDR3 loop is CASSPQGTYEQYF. Here the CDR3 DNA reads TGTGCCAGCAGCCCCCAGGGAACCTACGAGCAGTACTTC.

This clonotype was seen once. The V gene is TRBV15, the J gene TRBJ2-1, with D possibly being TRBD2 (6 bases). Germline CDR1 LNHNV, CDR2 YYDKDF (reference sequence). The length of the CDR3 is 15 residues. V was trimmed by 5 bases and J by 0 bases, leaving 11 bases between them. The CDR3 DNA sequence: TGTGCCACCAGCGGGGACTCTACCTCCTACAATGAGCAGTTCTTC. It translates to CATSGDSTSYNEQFF.

The chain uses TRBV27 and TRBJ1-1; D might be TRBD1 (6 bases). The CDR3 covers 15 residues. Germline V gene lookup returns CDR1 MNHEY and CDR2 SMNVEV (reference sequence). Trimming pared 3 bases from V and 1 base from J, leaving 12 bases between. In DNA, the CDR3 is TGTGCCAGCAGTTTGGGGGTAGGGGGGAACACTGAAGCTTTCTTT. It encodes CASSLGVGGNTEAFF.

V and J are TRBV24-1 and TRBJ2-5; no reliable D call. V was pared by 0 bases and J by 5 bases, with 3 bases between. The CDR3 is 12 residues long. The germline V gene has CDR1 KGHDR and CDR2 SFDVKD. The DNA of the CDR3 is TGTGCCACCAGTGATTTGTGGGAGACCCAGTACTTC. Translating gives CATSDLWETQYF.

This chain connects TRBV9 to TRBJ2-5, with D perhaps TRBD2 (6 bases). The CDR3 runs to 17 residues. V shed 0 bases and J shed 2 bases, with 17 bases lying between them. Germline CDR1 SGDLS, CDR2 YYNGEE. CDR3 DNA: TGTGCCAGCAGCGTAGCCCCCCGTGCGGGGAGGCAAGAGACCCAGTACTTC. This codes for CASSVAPRAGRQETQYF.

In its sample, this clonotype was seen a few times. V usage is TRBV12-3 or TRBV12-4 and J usage is TRBJ2-3, with 8 bases matching TRBD1. The J segment lost 3 bases and the V segment lost 5 bases, leaving 10 bases of the junction unmatched. The CDR3 length is 16 residues. The CDR3 reads CASSTTLRQGTDTQYF. The CDR3 DNA reads as TGTGCCAGCAGTACCACCCTACGACAGGGGACAGATACGCAGTATTTT.

J is TRBJ2-6 and V is TRBV29-1; unclear D gene. The CDR3 is 15 residues long. Looked up from germline, CDR1 is SQVTM and CDR2 is ANQGSEA. V was pared by 1 base and J by 0 bases, with 7 bases between. CDR3 bases: TGCAGCGTTGAAGGACTCCACTCTGGGGCCAACGTCCTGACTTTC. It codes for CSVEGLHSGANVLTF.

The V and J genes are TRBV29-1 and TRBJ2-7, with 8 bases aligning to TRBD1. In germline, CDR1 is SQVTM, CDR2 ANQGSEA. There are 13 residues in the CDR3. The ends lost 7 bases at V and 0 bases at J; junction bases unmatched: 5. In nucleotides, the CDR3 is TGCAGCGCAGAGGACAGGGCCTCCTACGAGCAGTACTTC. Protein product: CSAEDRASYEQYF.